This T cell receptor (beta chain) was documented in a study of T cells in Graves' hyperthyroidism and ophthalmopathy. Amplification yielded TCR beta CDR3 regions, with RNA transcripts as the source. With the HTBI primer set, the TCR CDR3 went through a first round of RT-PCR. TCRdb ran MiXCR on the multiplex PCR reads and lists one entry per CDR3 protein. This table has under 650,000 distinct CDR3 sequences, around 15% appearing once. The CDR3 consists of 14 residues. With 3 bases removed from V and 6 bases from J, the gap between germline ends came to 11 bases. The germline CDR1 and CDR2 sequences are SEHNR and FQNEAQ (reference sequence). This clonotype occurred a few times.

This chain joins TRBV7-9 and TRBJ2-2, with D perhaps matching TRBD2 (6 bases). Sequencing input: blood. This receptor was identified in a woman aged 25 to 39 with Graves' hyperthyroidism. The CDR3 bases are TGTGCCAGCAGCTTTGAGACTAGGTCCGGGGAGCTGTTTTTT. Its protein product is CASSFETRSGELFF.